Listed below are T cell receptor beta chains from one sample, sequenced in a study of CXCR3-negative and CXCR3-positive naive CD8 T cells. TCRdb reprocessed the 5' RACE reads and reports one entry per CDR3 protein, with no DNA. This sample contains 150,000 or so distinct CDR3 sequences. Sequencing used naive CXCR3- CD8+ T cells from blood. The receptors were gathered from a human donor in good health. Some clones in this sample may be carry-over from other donors' samples. CDR3s include the opening cysteine and the closing phenylalanine or tryptophan.

J gene,V gene,CDR3 protein
TRBJ1-1,TRBV5-6,CASSLITGIGNTEAFF
TRBJ1-5,TRBV21-1,CASGTLNQPQHF
TRBJ1-1,TRBV14,CASSQTGGGTEAFF
TRBJ1-1,TRBV10-1,CASPKGDRSWSTEAFF
TRBJ1-1,TRBV10-3,CAISDRAENTEAFF
TRBJ2-6,TRBV29-1,CSVVGQGLSPWGANVLTF
TRBJ1-5,TRBV5-6,CASSRGWRSPQHF
TRBJ2-1,TRBV29-1,CSAKIQGIEQFF
TRBJ2-7,TRBV4-3,CASSQDLGRLYEQYF
TRBJ1-1,TRBV10-2,CASSEDYMNTEAFF
TRBJ2-1,TRBV5-1,CASSLGTGALGDEQFF
TRBJ2-7,TRBV29-1,CSVEAEGVEGYEQYF
TRBJ2-3,TRBV14,CASSQGQGSGDTQYF
TRBJ2-1,TRBV6-6,CASSHWDQARYNEQFF
TRBJ2-7,TRBV29-1,CSVAPGQPYEQYF
TRBJ2-7,TRBV20-1,CSAGRSDRDPYEQYF
TRBJ2-7,TRBV28,CASILAGVSYEQYF
TRBJ2-1,TRBV10-1,CASSESPLGGSSYNEQFF
TRBJ2-1,TRBV9,CASSVAGGGVPEQFF
TRBJ2-1,TRBV7-3,CASSSSGGLDEQFF
TRBJ2-1,TRBV4-1,CASSQQYLLAGGYEQFF
TRBJ1-1,TRBV29-1,CSVLTGNTEAFF
TRBJ1-4,TRBV28,CASSLYDGSNEKLFF
TRBJ2-2,TRBV10-1,CASSDVGQGRTGELFF
TRBJ2-7,TRBV20-1,CSALRDNYYEEYF
TRBJ1-1,TRBV19,CASSQQKNTGAFF
TRBJ1-1,TRBV28,CASSSTTGWPPKNTEAFF
TRBJ2-7,TRBV12-3/TRBV12-4,CASSTFGDEQYF
TRBJ1-5,TRBV27,CASSPSGWNQPQHF
TRBJ2-7,TRBV21-1,CASSKNSNSGGVSYEQYF
TRBJ2-7,TRBV5-1,CASSLEGAHEQYF
TRBJ2-1,TRBV4-1,CAGSQGLRGAGVYNEQFF
TRBJ2-7,TRBV7-9,CASRSGGTYEQYF
TRBJ2-2,TRBV15,CATSSLGYTGELFF
TRBJ2-1,TRBV27,CASSFLPNEQFF
TRBJ2-7,TRBV5-1,CASSSPDRGQTREQYF
TRBJ2-1,TRBV4-1,CASSQEPQGTANYNEQFF
TRBJ2-7,TRBV29-1,CSVVEGALNEQYF
TRBJ2-7,TRBV25-1,CASSGRGRAEQYF
TRBJ1-2,TRBV27,CASSTPGLGYTF
TRBJ1-5,TRBV9,CASSGGQGGQPQHF
TRBJ2-3,TRBV7-9,CASRQPPDTDTQYF
TRBJ2-7,TRBV5-1,CASSLEGGGGGEQYF
TRBJ2-1,TRBV20-1,CSATESPDEQFF
TRBJ2-5,TRBV28,CASSHQRVQETQYF
TRBJ2-1,TRBV5-1,CASSLLGEQFF
TRBJ2-7,TRBV5-1,CASSLGSGAYEQYF
TRBJ1-2,TRBV7-2,CASSSSGTGANGYTF
TRBJ1-1,TRBV29-1,CSVGVGTEAFF
TRBJ2-6,TRBV14,CASSLRFGANVLTF
TRBJ1-6,TRBV27,CASSLVEGFNSPLHF
TRBJ2-1,TRBV9,CASSVAGASYNEQFF
TRBJ1-1,TRBV29-1,CSVPTGDTEAFF
TRBJ2-1,TRBV10-1,CASSDRALTYNEQFF
TRBJ2-7,TRBV18,CASSPPTYRTDYEQYF